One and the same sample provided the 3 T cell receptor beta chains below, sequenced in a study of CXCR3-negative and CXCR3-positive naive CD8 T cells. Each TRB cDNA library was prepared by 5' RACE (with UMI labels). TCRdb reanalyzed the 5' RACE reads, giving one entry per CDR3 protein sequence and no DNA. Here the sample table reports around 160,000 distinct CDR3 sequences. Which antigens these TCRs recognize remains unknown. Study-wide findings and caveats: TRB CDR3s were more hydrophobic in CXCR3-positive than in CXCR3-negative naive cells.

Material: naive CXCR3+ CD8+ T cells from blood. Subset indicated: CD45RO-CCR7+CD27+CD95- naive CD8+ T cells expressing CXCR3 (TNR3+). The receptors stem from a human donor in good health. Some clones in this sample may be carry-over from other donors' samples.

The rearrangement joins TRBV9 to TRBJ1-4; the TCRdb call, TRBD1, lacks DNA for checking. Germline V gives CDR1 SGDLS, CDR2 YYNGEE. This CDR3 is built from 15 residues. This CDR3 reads CASSEWTGTNEKLFF.

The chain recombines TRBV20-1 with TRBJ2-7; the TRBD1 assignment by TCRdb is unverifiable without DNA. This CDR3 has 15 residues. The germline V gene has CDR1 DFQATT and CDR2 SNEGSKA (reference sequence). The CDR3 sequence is CSARDPTGMTYEQYF.

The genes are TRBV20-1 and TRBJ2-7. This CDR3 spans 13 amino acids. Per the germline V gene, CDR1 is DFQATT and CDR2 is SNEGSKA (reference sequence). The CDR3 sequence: CSAMGSDTYEQYF.